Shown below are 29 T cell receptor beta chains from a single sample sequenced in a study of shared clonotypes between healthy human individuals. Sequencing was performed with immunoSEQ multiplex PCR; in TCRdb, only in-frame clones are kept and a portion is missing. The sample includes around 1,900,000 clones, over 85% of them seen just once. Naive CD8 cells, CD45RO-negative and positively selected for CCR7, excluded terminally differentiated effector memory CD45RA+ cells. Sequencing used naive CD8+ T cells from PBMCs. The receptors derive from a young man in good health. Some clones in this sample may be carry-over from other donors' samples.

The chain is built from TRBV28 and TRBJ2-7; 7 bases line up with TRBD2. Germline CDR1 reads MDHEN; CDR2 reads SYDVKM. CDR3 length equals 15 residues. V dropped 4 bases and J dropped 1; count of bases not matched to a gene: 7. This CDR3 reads CASSSPGLESYEQYF. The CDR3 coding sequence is TGTGCCAGCAGTTCTCCCGGACTAGAGTCCTACGAGCAGTACTTC.

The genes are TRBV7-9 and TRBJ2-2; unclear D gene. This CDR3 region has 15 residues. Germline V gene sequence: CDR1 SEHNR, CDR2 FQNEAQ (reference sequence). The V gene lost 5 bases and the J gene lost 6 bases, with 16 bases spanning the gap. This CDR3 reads CASSAPSAGPGELFF. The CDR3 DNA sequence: TGTGCCAGCAGCGCCCCCTCGGCAGGCCCCGGGGAGCTGTTTTTT.

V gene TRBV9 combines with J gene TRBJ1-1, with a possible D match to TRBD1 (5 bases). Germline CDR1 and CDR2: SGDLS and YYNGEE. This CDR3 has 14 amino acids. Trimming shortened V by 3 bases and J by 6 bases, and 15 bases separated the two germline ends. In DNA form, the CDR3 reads TGTGCCAGCAGCGCGGGACCAGAGGGCCCTGAAGCTTTCTTT. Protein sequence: CASSAGPEGPEAFF.

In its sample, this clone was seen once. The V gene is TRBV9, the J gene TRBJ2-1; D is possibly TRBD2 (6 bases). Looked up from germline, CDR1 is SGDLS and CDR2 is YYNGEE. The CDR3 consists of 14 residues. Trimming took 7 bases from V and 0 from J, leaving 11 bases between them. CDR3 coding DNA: TGTGCCAGCGAGGGGACTGACTCCTACAATGAGCAGTTCTTC. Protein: CASEGTDSYNEQFF.

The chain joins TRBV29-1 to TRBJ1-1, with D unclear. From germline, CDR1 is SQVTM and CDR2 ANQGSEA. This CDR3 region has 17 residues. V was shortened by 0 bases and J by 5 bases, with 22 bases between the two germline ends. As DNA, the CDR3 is TGCAGCGTTGAAGATCTTCGCCCATTTGCGAGAGGGACTGAAGCTTTCTTT. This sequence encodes CSVEDLRPFARGTEAFF.

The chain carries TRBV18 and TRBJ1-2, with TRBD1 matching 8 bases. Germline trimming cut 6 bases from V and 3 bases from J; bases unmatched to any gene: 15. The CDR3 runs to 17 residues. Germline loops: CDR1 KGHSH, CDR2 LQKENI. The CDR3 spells CASSPTPRQGWYYGYTF. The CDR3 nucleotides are TGTGCCAGCTCCCCGACGCCGAGACAGGGGTGGTACTATGGCTACACCTTC.

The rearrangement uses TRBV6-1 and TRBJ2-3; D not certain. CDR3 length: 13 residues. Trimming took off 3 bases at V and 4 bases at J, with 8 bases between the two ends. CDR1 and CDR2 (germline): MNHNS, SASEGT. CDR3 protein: CASSDLVADTQYF. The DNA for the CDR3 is TGTGCCAGCAGTGACCTGGTAGCAGATACGCAGTATTTT.

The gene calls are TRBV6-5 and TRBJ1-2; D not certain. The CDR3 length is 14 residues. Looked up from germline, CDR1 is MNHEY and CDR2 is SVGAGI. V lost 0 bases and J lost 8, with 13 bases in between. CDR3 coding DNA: TGTGCCAGCAGTTACTCGAAAGGGTCTAAAGGCTACACCTTC. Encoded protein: CASSYSKGSKGYTF.

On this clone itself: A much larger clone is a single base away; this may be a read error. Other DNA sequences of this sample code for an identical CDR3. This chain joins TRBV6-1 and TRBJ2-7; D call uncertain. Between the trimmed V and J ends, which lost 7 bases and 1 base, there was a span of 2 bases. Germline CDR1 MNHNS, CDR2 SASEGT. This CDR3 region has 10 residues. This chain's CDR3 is CASNSYEQYF. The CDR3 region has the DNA TGTGCCAGCAATTCCTACGAGCAGTACTTC.

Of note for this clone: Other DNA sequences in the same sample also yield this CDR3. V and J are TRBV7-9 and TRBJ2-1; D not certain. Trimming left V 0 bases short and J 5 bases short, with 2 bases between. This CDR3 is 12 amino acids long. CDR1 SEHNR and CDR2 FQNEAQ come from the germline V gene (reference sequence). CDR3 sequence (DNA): TGTGCCAGCAGCTTAGCTCACAATGAGCAGTTCTTC. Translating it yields CASSLAHNEQFF.

The CDR3 DNA reads as TGTGCCAGCAGCTCATGGTCAGGGTCGAGCACAGATACGCAGTATTTT. Translated, it gives CASSSWSGSSTDTQYF. J is TRBJ2-3 and V is TRBV7-3, with D possibly matching TRBD1 (5 bases). CDR3 size: 16 residues. Germline CDR1 reads SGHTA; CDR2 reads FQGTGA. The V end lost 4 bases, the J end lost 0 bases, and 14 bases lay between the germline ends.

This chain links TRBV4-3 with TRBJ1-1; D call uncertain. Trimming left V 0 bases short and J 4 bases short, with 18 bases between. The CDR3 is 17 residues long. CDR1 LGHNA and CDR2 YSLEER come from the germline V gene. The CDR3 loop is CASSQESVGIRSTEAFF. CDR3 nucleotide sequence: TGCGCCAGCAGCCAAGAATCTGTTGGGATTAGAAGCACTGAAGCTTTCTTT.

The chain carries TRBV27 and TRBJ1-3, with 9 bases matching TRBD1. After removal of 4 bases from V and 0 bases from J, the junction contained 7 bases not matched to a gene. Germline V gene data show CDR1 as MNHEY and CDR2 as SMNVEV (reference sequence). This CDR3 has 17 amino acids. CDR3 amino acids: CASSSSGTGSSGNTIYF. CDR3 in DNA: TGTGCCAGCAGTTCCTCCGGGACAGGGAGCTCTGGAAACACCATATATTTT.

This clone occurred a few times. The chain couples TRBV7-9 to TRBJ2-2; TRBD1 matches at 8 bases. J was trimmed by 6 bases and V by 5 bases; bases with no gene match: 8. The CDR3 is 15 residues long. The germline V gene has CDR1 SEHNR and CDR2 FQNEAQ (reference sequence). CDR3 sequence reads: CASSTWTGNPGELFF. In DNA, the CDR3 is TGTGCCAGCAGCACTTGGACAGGGAATCCCGGGGAGCTGTTTTTT. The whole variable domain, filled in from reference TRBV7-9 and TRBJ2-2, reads DTGVSQNPRHKITKRGQNVTFRCDPISEHNRLYWYRQTLGQGPEFLTYFQNEAQLEKSRLLSDRFSAERPKGSFSTLEIQRTEQGDSAMYLCASSTWTGNPGELFFGEGSRLTVL.

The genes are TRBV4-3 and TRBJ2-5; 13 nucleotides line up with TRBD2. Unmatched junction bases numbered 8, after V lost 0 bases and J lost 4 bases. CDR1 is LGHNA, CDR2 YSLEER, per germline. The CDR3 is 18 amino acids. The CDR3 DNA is TGCGCCAGCAGCCAAGATGGGACTAGCGGGACGCCAGGAGAGACCCAGTACTTC. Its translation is CASSQDGTSGTPGETQYF.

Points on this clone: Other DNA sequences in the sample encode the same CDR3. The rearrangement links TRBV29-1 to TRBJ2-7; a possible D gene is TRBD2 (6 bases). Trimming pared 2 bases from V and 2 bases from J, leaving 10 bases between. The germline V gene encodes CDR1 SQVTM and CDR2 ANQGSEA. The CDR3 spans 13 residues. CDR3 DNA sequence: TGCAGCGTTGAACGGGGGACCCCCTACGAGCAGTACTTC. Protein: CSVERGTPYEQYF.

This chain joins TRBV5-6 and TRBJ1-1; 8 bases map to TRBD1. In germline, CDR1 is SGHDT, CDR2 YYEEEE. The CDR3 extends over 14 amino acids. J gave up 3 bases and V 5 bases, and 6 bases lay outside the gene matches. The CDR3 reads CASRGLTGDTEAFF. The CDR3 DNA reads TGTGCCAGCAGGGGGTTGACAGGGGACACTGAAGCTTTCTTT.

This chain's CDR3 is CASSYYRDLHNEQFF. In DNA, the CDR3 is TGTGCCAGCAGTTACTACCGGGACTTGCACAATGAGCAGTTCTTC. This chain joins TRBV6-5 and TRBJ2-1, with D possibly being TRBD2 (6 bases). The CDR3 consists of 15 residues. The germline CDR1 and CDR2 sequences are MNHEY and SVGAGI. The V end was cut by 1 base, the J end by 5 bases, with 12 bases between.

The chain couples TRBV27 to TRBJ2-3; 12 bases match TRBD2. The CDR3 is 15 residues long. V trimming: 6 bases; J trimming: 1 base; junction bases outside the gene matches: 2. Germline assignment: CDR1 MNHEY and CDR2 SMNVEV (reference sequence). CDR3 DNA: TGTGCCAGCAGCCGGACTAGCGGGGGCACAGATACGCAGTATTTT. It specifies CASSRTSGGTDTQYF.

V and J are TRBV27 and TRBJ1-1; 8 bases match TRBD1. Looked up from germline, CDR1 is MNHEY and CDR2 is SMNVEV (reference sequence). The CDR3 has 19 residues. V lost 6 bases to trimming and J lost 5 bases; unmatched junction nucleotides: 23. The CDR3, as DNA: TGTGCCAGCAGCCCTTGGGACAGGCGGCGGATTTCTCGTCGGACTGAAGCTTTCTTT. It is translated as CASSPWDRRRISRRTEAFF.

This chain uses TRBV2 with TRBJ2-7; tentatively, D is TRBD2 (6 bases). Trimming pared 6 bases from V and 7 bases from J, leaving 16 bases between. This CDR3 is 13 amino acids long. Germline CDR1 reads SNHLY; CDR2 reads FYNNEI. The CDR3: CASSGTGQREQYF. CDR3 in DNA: TGTGCCAGCAGCGGGACTGGCCAAAGGGAGCAGTACTTC.

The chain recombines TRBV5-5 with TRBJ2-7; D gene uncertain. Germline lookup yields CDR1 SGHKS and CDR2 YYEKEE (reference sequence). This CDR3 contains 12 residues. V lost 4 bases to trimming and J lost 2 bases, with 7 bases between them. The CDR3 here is CASSQLTYEQYF. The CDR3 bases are TGTGCCAGCAGCCAACTGACCTACGAGCAGTACTTC.

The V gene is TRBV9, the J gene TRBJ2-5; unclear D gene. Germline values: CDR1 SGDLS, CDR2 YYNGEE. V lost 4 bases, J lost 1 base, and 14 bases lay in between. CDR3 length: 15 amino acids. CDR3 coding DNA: TGTGCCAGCAGCTACCAGTTGGATTTCCAAGAGACCCAGTACTTC. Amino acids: CASSYQLDFQETQYF.

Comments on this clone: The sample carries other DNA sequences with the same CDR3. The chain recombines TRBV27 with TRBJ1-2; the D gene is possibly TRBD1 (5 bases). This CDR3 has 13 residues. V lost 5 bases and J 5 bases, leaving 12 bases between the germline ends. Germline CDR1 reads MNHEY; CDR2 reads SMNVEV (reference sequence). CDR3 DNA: TGTGCCAGCAGTCCGAGGGACGGATATGGCTACACCTTC. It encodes CASSPRDGYGYTF.

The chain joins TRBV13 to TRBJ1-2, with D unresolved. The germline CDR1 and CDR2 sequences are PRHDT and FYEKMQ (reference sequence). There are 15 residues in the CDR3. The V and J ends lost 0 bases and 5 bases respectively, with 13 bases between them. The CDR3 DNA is TGTGCCAGCAGCTTAGGGGCGGAGATTTCTTATGGCTACACCTTC. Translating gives CASSLGAEISYGYTF.

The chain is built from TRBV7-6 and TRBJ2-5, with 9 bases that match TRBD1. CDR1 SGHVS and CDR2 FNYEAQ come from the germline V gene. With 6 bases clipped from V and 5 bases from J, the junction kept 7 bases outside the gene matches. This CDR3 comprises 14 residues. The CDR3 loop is CASRDRTGVETQYF. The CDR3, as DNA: TGTGCCAGCAGGGACCGGACAGGGGTGGAGACCCAGTACTTC.

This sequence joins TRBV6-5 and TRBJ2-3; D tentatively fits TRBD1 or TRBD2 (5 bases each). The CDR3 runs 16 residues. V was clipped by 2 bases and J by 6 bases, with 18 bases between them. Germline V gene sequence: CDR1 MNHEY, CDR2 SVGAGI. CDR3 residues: CASSYLGVFPPDTQYF. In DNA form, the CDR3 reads TGTGCCAGCAGTTACCTGGGGGTTTTCCCCCCCGATACGCAGTATTTT.

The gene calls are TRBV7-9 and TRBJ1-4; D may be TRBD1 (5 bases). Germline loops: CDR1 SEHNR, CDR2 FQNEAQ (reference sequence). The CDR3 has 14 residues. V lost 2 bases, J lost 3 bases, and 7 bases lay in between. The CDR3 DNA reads TGTGCCAGCAGCTTAAAGGGGCCTAATGAAAAACTGTTTTTT. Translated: CASSLKGPNEKLFF.

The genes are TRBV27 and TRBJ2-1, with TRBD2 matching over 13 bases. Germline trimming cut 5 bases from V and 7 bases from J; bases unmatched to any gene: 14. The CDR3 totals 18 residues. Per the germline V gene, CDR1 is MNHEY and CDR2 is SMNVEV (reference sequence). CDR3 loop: CASSAGTSGTERRNEQFF. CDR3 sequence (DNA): TGTGCCAGCAGTGCCGGGACTAGCGGGACCGAGAGGCGGAATGAGCAGTTCTTC.